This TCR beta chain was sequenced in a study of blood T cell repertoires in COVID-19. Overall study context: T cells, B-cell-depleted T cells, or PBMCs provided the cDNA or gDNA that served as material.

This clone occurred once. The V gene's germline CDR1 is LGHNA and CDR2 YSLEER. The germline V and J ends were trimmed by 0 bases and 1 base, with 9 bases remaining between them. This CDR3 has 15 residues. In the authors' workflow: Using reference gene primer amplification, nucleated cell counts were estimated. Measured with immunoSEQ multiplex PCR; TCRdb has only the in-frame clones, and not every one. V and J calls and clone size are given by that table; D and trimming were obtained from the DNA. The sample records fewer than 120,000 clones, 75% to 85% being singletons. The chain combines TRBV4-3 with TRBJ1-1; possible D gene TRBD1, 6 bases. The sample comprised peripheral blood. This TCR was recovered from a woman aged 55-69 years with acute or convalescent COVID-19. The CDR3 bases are TGCGCCAGCAGCCAAGAGGACAGCGGGAACACTGAAGCTTTCTTT. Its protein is CASSQEDSGNTEAFF.